This T cell receptor (beta chain) was profiled in a study of T-cell reconstitution after alpha-beta-depleted transplantation in children. Whole-study results and caveats: Diversity of TCRbeta at day 60 was high in some patients, arising from surviving recipient T cells and thymic progenitors. By about two months after transplant, alpha-beta T cells reportedly arose from several hundred graft clones that had expanded.

The CDR3 runs 13 residues. Germline values: CDR1 SQVTM, CDR2 ANQGSEA. V lost 5 bases to trimming and J lost 1 base, with 11 bases between them. It was with unique molecular identifiers that the TCRbeta library was prepared. TCRdb used MiXCR to reprocess the PCR reads, holding one entry per CDR3 protein. In the table there are 900,000 or so distinct CDR3 sequences, roughly 15% of which are singletons. This clonotype was seen at least ten times. The antigen is unknown. This TCR derives from a male patient between 10 and 17 years old who had a stem cell transplant for acute lymphoblastic leukemia, so the T cells may come from the graft donor. Sequenced here: PBMCs, mostly from graft donor cells, sampled 360 days after TCRalphabeta/CD19-depleted stem cell transplant. The chain links TRBV29-1 to TRBJ1-1, with D hard to call. Here the CDR3 reads CSVNGRANTEAFF. CDR3 coding DNA: TGCAGCGTTAACGGTCGGGCGAACACTGAAGCTTTCTTT. The full variable domain, in which reference TRBV29-1 and TRBJ1-1 provide the parts outside the CDR3, is SAVISQKPSRDICQRGTSLTIQCQVDSQVTMMFWYRQQPGQSLTLIATANQGSEATYESGFVIDKFPISRPNLTFSTLTVSNMSPEDSSIYLCSVNGRANTEAFFGQGTRLTVV.